These 10 T cell receptor beta chains came from one sample sequenced in a study of CD8 T cells in ankylosing spondylitis. One entry per CDR3 protein, called by TCRdb with MiXCR from the 5' RACE reads. The sample yields 270,000 or so distinct CDR3 sequences, 15% to 20% seen once. The material sequenced was blood, either unsorted or a sorted T cell fraction (not recorded which). These TCRs come from a male donor with ankylosing spondylitis or in good health (not recorded which).

Only a few counts were recorded for this clonotype. This chain connects TRBV7-3 to TRBJ2-1, with D unresolved. The germline V gene encodes CDR1 SGHTA and CDR2 FQGTGA. V lost 5 bases and J 2 bases, leaving 13 bases between the germline ends. The CDR3 is made up of 15 amino acids. Written as DNA, the CDR3 is TGTGCCAGCAGCCATGACGGCGGAACCTACAATGAGCAGTTCTTC. Its translation: CASSHDGGTYNEQFF.

At least ten counts were recorded for this clonotype. The chain carries TRBV6-5 and TRBJ1-1; D is uncertain. The V end was cut by 4 bases, the J end by 0 bases, with 9 bases between. The CDR3 runs to 14 residues. CDR1 is MNHEY, CDR2 SVGAGI, per germline. The CDR3 DNA is TGTGCCAGCAGTTCCCAAGGCTTGAACACTGAAGCTTTCTTT. Translating gives CASSSQGLNTEAFF.

The chain employs TRBV6-5 and TRBJ2-2, with D perhaps TRBD1 or TRBD2 (6 bases each). In germline, CDR1 is MNHEY, CDR2 SVGAGI. The CDR3 totals 16 residues. Trimming shortened V by 0 bases and J by 1 base, and 9 bases separated the two germline ends. CDR3 protein: CASSYSGGGNTGELFF. In DNA form, the CDR3 reads TGTGCCAGCAGTTACTCCGGGGGCGGGAACACCGGGGAGCTGTTTTTT.

This clonotype turned up a few times. The DNA of the CDR3 is TGTGCCAGCAGCTCGGACCTAGGTAACAATGAGCAGTTCTTC. Amino acids: CASSSDLGNNEQFF. The chain employs TRBV9 and TRBJ2-1; D is unresolved. V shed 4 bases and J shed 5 bases, with 13 bases lying between them. The CDR3 consists of 14 residues. CDR1 SGDLS and CDR2 YYNGEE come from the germline V gene.

This clonotype came up a few times. The chain uses TRBV20-1 and TRBJ2-3, with TRBD2 matching over 9 bases. The CDR3 contains 14 residues. V trimming: 6 bases; J trimming: 0 bases; junction bases outside the gene matches: 4. CDR1 is DFQATT and CDR2 is SNEGSKA in the germline V gene (reference sequence). The chain's CDR3 is CSAKTSGSTDTQYF. Here the CDR3 DNA reads TGCAGTGCCAAGACTAGCGGAAGCACAGATACGCAGTATTTT.

The chain couples TRBV20-1 to TRBJ2-5, with TRBD2 identical over 11 bases. The germline gives CDR1 DFQATT, CDR2 SNEGSKA (reference sequence). The trim removed 4 bases at V and 0 bases at J, leaving 4 bases unmatched. The CDR3 is 15 residues long. CDR3 amino acids: CSAIELAGDQETQYF. CDR3 bases: TGCAGTGCTATAGAACTAGCGGGAGACCAAGAGACCCAGTACTTC.

This clonotype occurred a few times. The chain joins TRBV5-1 to TRBJ2-1; TRBD1 is a possible D gene (6 bases). Trimming cost V 0 bases and J 4 bases, with 8 bases left between them. This CDR3 comprises 14 residues. The germline V gene has CDR1 SGHRS and CDR2 YFSETQ. In DNA form, the CDR3 reads TGCGCCAGCAGCTTGGACAGGGCGTACAATGAGCAGTTCTTC. Translation gives CASSLDRAYNEQFF.

V usage is TRBV6-1 and J usage is TRBJ2-5; TRBD2 aligns across 10 bases. Trimming removed 4 bases from V and 2 bases from J; junction bases left unmatched: 1. Per the germline V gene, CDR1 is MNHNS and CDR2 is SASEGT. This CDR3 contains 14 residues. This chain's CDR3 is CASSGTSGQETQYF. The CDR3 bases are TGTGCCAGCAGTGGGACTAGCGGTCAAGAGACCCAGTACTTC.

This clonotype was detected a few times. The CDR3 region is CASSPVGLEQYF. The CDR3 DNA follows: TGTGCCAGCTCACCGGTAGGCCTTGAGCAGTACTTC. The rearrangement joins TRBV18 to TRBJ2-7, with D hard to call. Germline V gene sequence: CDR1 KGHSH, CDR2 LQKENI. This CDR3 has 12 residues. Between the trimmed V and J ends, which lost 3 bases and 7 bases, there was a span of 10 bases. Full variable domain (outside the CDR3, taken from reference TRBV18 and TRBJ2-7): NAGVMQNPRHLVRRRGQEARLRCSPMKGHSHVYWYRQLPEEGLKFMVYLQKENIIDESGMPKERFSAEFPKEGPSILRIQQVVRGDSAAYFCASSPVGLEQYFGPGTRLTVT.

The chain recombines TRBV14 with TRBJ2-5, with 7 nucleotides matching TRBD1. This CDR3 region has 16 residues. Germline V gene lookup returns CDR1 SGHDN and CDR2 FVKESK. V lost 3 bases and J lost 0; bases outside the gene matches: 7. This chain's CDR3 is CASSQGQTTYQETQYF. The DNA for the CDR3 is TGTGCCAGCAGCCAGGGACAGACGACGTACCAAGAGACCCAGTACTTC.